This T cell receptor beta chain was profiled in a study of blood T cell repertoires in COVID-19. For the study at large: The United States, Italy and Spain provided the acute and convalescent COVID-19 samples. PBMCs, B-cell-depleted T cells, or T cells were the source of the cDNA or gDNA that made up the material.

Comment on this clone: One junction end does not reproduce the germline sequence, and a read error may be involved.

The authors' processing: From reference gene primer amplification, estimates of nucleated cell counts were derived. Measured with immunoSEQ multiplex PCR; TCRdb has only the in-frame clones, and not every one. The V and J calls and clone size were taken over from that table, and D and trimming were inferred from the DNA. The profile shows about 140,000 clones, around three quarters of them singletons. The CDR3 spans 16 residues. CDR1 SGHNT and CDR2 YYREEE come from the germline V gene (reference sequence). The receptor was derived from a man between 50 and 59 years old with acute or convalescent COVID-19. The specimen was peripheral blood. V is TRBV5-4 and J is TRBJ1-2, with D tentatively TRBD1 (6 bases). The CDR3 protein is CASCLGAGGYYVGYTF. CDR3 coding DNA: TGTGCCAGCTGCTTGGGGGCGGGGGGATACTATGTCGGCTACACCTTC.